The source of this T cell receptor beta chain is a study of T cell changes during pregnancy in multiple sclerosis (dated by TCRdb to the late 2010s). Notes on the research overall: In women with multiple sclerosis, the researchers looked at how the T cell repertoire shifted as pregnancy progressed.

Concerning this clone: Its antigen remains unidentified. No base quality information exists; no much larger clone differs at one position.

From the cysteine through the phenylalanine, the CDR3 covers 16 amino acids. Just the 48-base CDR3 DNA is kept, in frame starting at base 1. Trimming at the junction amounts to 2 bases on V and 0 bases on J, and the germline ends lie 11 bases apart. CDR1 and CDR2, looked up from the germline V gene, are KGHSH and LQKENI. Libraries were constructed by the immunoSEQ multiplex PCR assay. This immuneACCESS table, as held by TCRdb, lists in-frame sequences with V and J called but not all clones. Of the missing ones, under half trace to an unresolved V gene in checked studies; the others have no known cause. The sample contains approximately 13,000 clones, 85% to 95% of them found a single time. The top ten clones comprise about 2.6% of the sample.

Sequenced material: peripheral blood, taken in the second trimester of pregnancy. The chain was built from TRBV18 and TRBJ2-1; tentative D gene TRBD2, with 6 bases matching. The sequence came from a female donor in good health, enrolled as a control in a pregnancy study. The sequenced DNA is TGTGCCAGCTCACCATTTAGCGGAGACTCCTACAATGAGCAGTTCTTC. Its protein reads: CASSPFSGDSYNEQFF.